These T cell receptor beta chains were read from a single sample in a study of T cell responses to AZD1222 COVID-19 vaccine. This table comes from immunoSEQ multiplex PCR, and its TCRdb copy is limited to in-frame clones, with some not included. The table records fewer than 110,000 clones, about 85% of them present only once. Specimen: peripheral blood, collected on day 0 of AZD1222 vaccination. The source is an adult in good health. Each CDR3 is given with its conserved first and last residue. A D gene is named only where the DNA matches it firmly. The size field is filled for only some rows; it gives once, few, many or a size class.

abundance | j_gene | v_gene | d_gene | CDR3nt | CDR3aa
NA | TRBJ1-6 | TRBV28 | TRBD1 | TGTGCCAGCAGTTTAACAGGGGCACACAATTCACCCCTCCACTTT | CASSLTGAHNSPLHF
NA | TRBJ1-6 | TRBV7-9 | NA | TGTGCCAGCAGCAACTCCTCACCCCTCCACTTT | CASSNSSPLHF
NA | TRBJ1-5 | TRBV7-9 | NA | TGTGCCAGCAGCTTACTAGGTCAGCCCCAGCATTTT | CASSLLGQPQHF
NA | TRBJ2-2 | TRBV27 | NA | TGTGCCAGCAGTCCCCAAATGGGCGGAACCGGGGAGCTGTTTTTT | CASSPQMGGTGELFF
few | TRBJ2-5 | TRBV7-7 | NA | TGTGCCAGCAGCTTACGGGGGGCCAACGAAGAGACCCAGTACTTC | CASSLRGANEETQYF
NA | TRBJ1-1 | TRBV12-3/TRBV12-4 | NA | TGTGCCAGCAGTACACAGACGAACACTGAAGCTTTCTTT | CASSTQTNTEAFF
NA | TRBJ2-6 | TRBV7-3 | TRBD2 | TGTGCCAGCAGCTTAAGAGGCCGGGACTACCACTCTGGGGCCAACGTCCTGACTTTC | CASSLRGRDYHSGANVLTF
few | TRBJ1-1 | TRBV7-9 | NA | TGTGCCAGCAGCTTAGGAGGTGCTGAAGCTTTCTTT | CASSLGGAEAFF
NA | TRBJ2-1 | TRBV12-5 | TRBD1 | TGTGCTAGTGGATTAGTGGGACAGGGTCGGGGGGATGAGCAGTTCTTC | CASGLVGQGRGDEQFF
NA | TRBJ2-1 | TRBV2 | NA | TGTGCCAGCAGTGCAGGTCGGCGAACAGGTGAGCAGTTCTTC | CASSAGRRTGEQFF
NA | TRBJ1-1 | TRBV7-6 | NA | TGTGCCAGCAGCGGGGGACACGGGGGAACTGAAGCTTTCTTT | CASSGGHGGTEAFF
NA | TRBJ1-1 | TRBV30 | TRBD1 | TGTGCCTGGGGTCGAGAGGGGGCTTTTAACACTGAAGCTTTCTTT | CAWGREGAFNTEAFF
NA | TRBJ1-4 | TRBV27 | NA | TGTGCCAGCAGTTCCTTGATTAGGCAAGGAAAACTGTTTTTT | CASSSLIRQGKLFF
NA | TRBJ1-2 | TRBV3-1/TRBV3-2 | NA | TGTGCCAGCAGCCAAGAGGATCCGATAGGGAGCCCTAACTATGGCTACACCTTC | CASSQEDPIGSPNYGYTF
NA | TRBJ2-1 | TRBV7-3 | NA | TGTGCCAGCAGCGAGCAGCCCCCAGGGGTCCACAATGAGCAGTTCTTC | CASSEQPPGVHNEQFF
NA | TRBJ1-5 | TRBV30 | TRBD1 | TGTGCCTGGAGGAAGTACGGGACAGGGGGTAGTGTGCATCAGCCCCAGCATTTT | CAWRKYGTGGSVHQPQHF
NA | TRBJ1-1 | TRBV6-4 | NA | TGTGCCAGCAGTGCGGGGTCTAGGACTGAAGCTTTCTTT | CASSAGSRTEAFF
NA | TRBJ1-1 | TRBV3-1/TRBV3-2 | NA | TGTGCCAGCAGCCAAGATCTAAGGGGTGAAGCTTTCTTT | CASSQDLRGEAFF
NA | TRBJ2-3 | TRBV4-3 | TRBD2 | TGCGCCAGCAGCCAAGATGATCGGAGCGGGGGACTAGATACGCAGTATTTT | CASSQDDRSGGLDTQYF
NA | TRBJ2-1 | TRBV27 | TRBD2 | TGTGCCAGCAGTTTATCCCCGCCTACTAGCGGGAGGTATCGAAATGAGCAGTTCTTC | CASSLSPPTSGRYRNEQFF
NA | TRBJ2-7 | TRBV3-1/TRBV3-2 | TRBD2 | TGTGCCAGCAGCCAAGCTAGCGGGGGGCTCTCCTACGAGCAGTACTTC | CASSQASGGLSYEQYF
NA | TRBJ1-2 | TRBV27 | NA | TGTGCCAGCAGTTTACAGGGGCCCAACTATGGCTACACCTTC | CASSLQGPNYGYTF
NA | TRBJ1-1 | TRBV3-1/TRBV3-2 | NA | TGTGCCAGCAGCCTGGACGGCTCCACGAGGGCTTTCTTT | CASSLDGSTRAFF
NA | TRBJ1-2 | TRBV12-3/TRBV12-4 | NA | TGTGCCAGCACCCCTGGGGGTTGGGGTGGCTACACCTTC | CASTPGGWGGYTF
NA | TRBJ2-7 | TRBV4-2 | TRBD2 | TGTGCCAGCAGCCAAGACCCACCCCCCAAGCGGGGCTCCTACGAGCAGTACTTC | CASSQDPPPKRGSYEQYF
NA | TRBJ1-4 | TRBV3-1/TRBV3-2 | NA | TGTGCCAGCAGCCAAATAATGGGACACCCGGAAGTAGAAAAACTGTTTTTT | CASSQIMGHPEVEKLFF
NA | TRBJ2-2 | TRBV12-3/TRBV12-4 | NA | TGTGCCAGCAGCGACACGGGGATCGGGGAGCTGTTTTTT | CASSDTGIGELFF
NA | TRBJ1-5 | TRBV4-2 | NA | TGTGCCAGCAGCCAAAGGGGTCAGGGAGATCAGCCCCAGCATTTT | CASSQRGQGDQPQHF
NA | TRBJ2-3 | TRBV12-3/TRBV12-4 | NA | TGTGCCAGCACCTCTAGCGCCGATACGCAGTATTTT | CASTSSADTQYF